Detailed here is one T cell receptor (beta chain). The antigen is not known. The sample belongs to a study of T-cell memory formation after mild COVID-19. Study in general: Largely, TCR clusters stayed within a single donor. Points from the study as a whole: The study found balanced CD4/CD8 in clones contracting day 15 to 85 and a CD4+ lean in later expanders. Detection of some responders pre-infection suggested pre-existing cross-reactive memory T cells participated.

This CDR3 region has 11 residues. V dropped 8 bases and J dropped 3 bases, with 8 bases sitting between them. Germline values: CDR1 MNHEY, CDR2 SVGEGT. One entry per CDR3 protein results from TCRdb running MiXCR on the 5' RACE reads. The sample carries 100,000 to 120,000 distinct CDR3 sequences, 15% to 20% recorded once. The source of this sequence is a man between 18 and 29 years old who had mild COVID-19 (a few samples of this study predate the infection). Cell type and time point are not known. Sequencing input: PBMCs or a T cell subset sorted from them (not recorded which). The chain combines TRBV6-2 or TRBV6-3 with TRBJ2-7, with D perhaps matching TRBD2 (5 bases). CDR3 sequence reads: CASSGSYEQYF. DNA of the CDR3: TGTGCCAGCTCGGGGAGCTACGAGCAGTACTTC.